This note documents a single T cell receptor (beta chain) sequence. In the authors' workflow: Researchers report that nucleated cell counts were estimated from reference gene primer amplification. TCRdb's copy holds only in-frame clones and misses some; the assay was immunoSEQ multiplex PCR. That table gives V, J and clone size, and the DNA gave D and trimming. This table has 95,000 to 150,000 clones, 85% to 90% appearing once. This sample was included in a study of blood T cell repertoires in COVID-19. Study context: Whether acute or convalescent, the COVID-19 samples came from the United States, Italy and Spain. Nucleic acid was either cDNA or gDNA, and it came from T cells, B-cell-depleted T cells, or PBMCs.

The germline V gene encodes CDR1 SGHTA and CDR2 FQGNSA. The CDR3 contains 16 residues. The V and J ends lost 5 bases and 4 bases, in that order; junction bases with no gene match: 7. The receptor's source is a woman aged 45 to 65 with active or convalescent COVID-19. The rearrangement links TRBV7-2 to TRBJ2-2, with 10 bases lining up with TRBD1. The sample taken for sequencing was peripheral blood. CDR3 region: CASSPPGTGATGELFF. For the CDR3, the DNA is TGTGCCAGCAGCCCCCCCGGGACAGGGGCCACCGGGGAGCTGTTTTTT.